The T cell receptor beta chain described here comes from a study of CD4 T cells in lung cancer (dated by TCRdb to 2018 to 2020). Background for the entire study: The study screened blood T cells of NSCLC patients for responses to candidate mutation-encoded neoepitopes and isolated neoantigen-specific CD4+ T-cell clones and TCRs. Tumor and non-adjacent lung tissue were obtained from a handful of patients undergoing curative-intent resections for stage I-III non-small cell lung cancer. Lung adenocarcinoma or squamous cell carcinoma was present in the resected patients, who were aged 60 to 69 at blood donation and were mostly former smokers. Before blood donation, treatments including platinum chemotherapy had been received by the patients, and nivolumab or pembrolizumab had been received by some of the patients. Deep sequencing of TCRB was used to follow the frequency of neoantigen-specific clonotypes in tumor resections, non-adjacent lung and cultured T-cell products. The paper's findings and limits, for the study overall: Some blood-derived responses might reflect in vitro priming of naive T cells or cross-reactivity rather than memory responses to the cancer.

By sample share, this clone is large (0.1 to 1%). No cognate antigen has been identified for it. The record has no base qualities; no much larger clone is one base away. The CDR3 sequence holds 14 residues, the cysteine and phenylalanine included. Just CDR3 DNA is preserved here, 42 bases in frame from base 1. V lost 5 bases and J lost 6 bases, and the count of bases not matched to a germline gene is 5. The germline V gene (reference sequence) specifies MNHEY as CDR1 and SMNVEV as CDR2. The library was produced with the immunoSEQ multiplex PCR assay. DNA was isolated with Qiagen DNeasy or QIAamp micro DNA kits and TCRB sequenced with the Adaptive Biotechnology human TCRB sequencing kit. An Illumina MiSeq was used to sequence the TCRB libraries. On the study's bioinformatics: The kit provider's software was used to analyze TCRB sequence data, and Fisher's exact test was applied to assess tumor enrichment of clonotype templates. This immuneACCESS table, as held by TCRdb, lists in-frame sequences with V and J called but not all clones. Of the missing ones, under half trace to an unresolved V gene in checked studies; the others have no known cause. For V, J and clone size, that table is used; D and trimming come from the DNA. The sample table contains under 5,000 clones; only one count was recorded for roughly 74% of them. About 16% of the sample goes to the ten largest clones.

The material sequenced was lung tumor tissue. The chain was built from TRBV27 and TRBJ2-7, with TRBD2 matching 12 junction bases. This clonotype was obtained from a man in his 60s with non-small cell lung cancer. This receptor carries the CDR3 CASSPGLAGTEQYF. The base sequence is TGTGCCAGCAGTCCCGGACTAGCGGGAACCGAGCAGTACTTC.